One and the same sample provided the 32 T cell receptor beta chains below, sequenced in a study of blood T cell repertoires in COVID-19. Clones were read by immunoSEQ multiplex PCR, and TCRdb kept only the in-frame ones, dropping some. The sample includes 180,000 or so clones, more than 65% seen only once; the top ten take 9.5% to 12%. The specimen sequenced was PBMCs or T cells enriched from blood (not recorded which). The source of these receptors is a man in his fifties or sixties who had recovered from COVID-19.

The chain employs TRBV19 and TRBJ2-6; D is uncertain. CDR1 is LNHDA, CDR2 SQIVND, per germline (reference sequence). The CDR3 covers 16 residues. Trimming stripped 7 bases from V and 3 bases from J, with 16 bases between. CDR3: CASNSPQTIGANVLTF. CDR3 coding DNA: TGTGCCAGTAATTCGCCACAAACAATTGGGGCCAACGTCCTGACTTTC. Variable domain in full (rest from reference TRBV19 and TRBJ2-6): DGGITQSPKYLFRKEGQNVTLSCEQNLNHDAMYWYRQDPGQGLRLIYYSQIVNDFQKGDIAEGYSVSREKKESFPLTVTSAQKNPTAFYLCASNSPQTIGANVLTFGAGSRLTVL.

J is TRBJ1-3 and V is TRBV7-9; 7 bases are shared with TRBD1. Trimming at V came to 3 bases and at J to 0 bases, leaving 5 bases not matched to a gene. There are 16 residues in the CDR3. Germline CDR1 and CDR2: SEHNR and FQNEAQ (reference sequence). For the CDR3, the DNA is TGTGCCAGCAGCTTGGGACAGCAATCCTCTGGAAACACCATATATTTT. As protein: CASSLGQQSSGNTIYF.

V and J are TRBV6-5 and TRBJ1-6; perhaps TRBD1 as D (6 bases). In germline, CDR1 is MNHEY, CDR2 SVGAGI. CDR3 length: 16 amino acids. V was pared by 0 bases and J by 8 bases, with 14 bases between. The CDR3 DNA reads TGTGCCAGCAGTTACTCGAGGGGGACGTCGGATTCACCCCTCCACTTT. This translates into CASSYSRGTSDSPLHF.

V gene TRBV7-3 combines with J gene TRBJ2-3; TRBD2 agrees at 14 bases. Germline loops: CDR1 SGHTA, CDR2 FQGTGA. V shed 7 bases, J shed 2 bases, and the junction held 8 bases outside the gene matches. CDR3 length: 17 amino acids. The CDR3 loop reads CASKEGTSGSYTDTQYF. The CDR3 DNA follows: TGTGCCAGCAAGGAAGGGACTAGCGGGAGTTACACAGATACGCAGTATTTT.

This clone was seen once. The rearrangement uses TRBV28 and TRBJ2-5; tentatively, D is TRBD2 (5 bases). The CDR3 spans 15 residues. V was trimmed by 5 bases and J by 5 bases, leaving 18 bases between them. Germline-derived CDR1 and CDR2 are MDHEN and SYDVKM. CDR3 in amino acids: CASSQRAPGGETQYF. CDR3 in DNA: TGTGCCAGCAGTCAACGGGCCCCCGGCGGGGAGACCCAGTACTTC.

This clone appeared once. This same CDR3 is encoded by further DNA sequences in the sample. The rearrangement links TRBV6-5 to TRBJ2-3, with D perhaps TRBD1 (6 bases). The germline gives CDR1 MNHEY, CDR2 SVGAGI. CDR3 length: 12 residues. The V end lost 11 bases, the J end lost 0 bases, and 9 bases lay between the germline ends. The CDR3 here is CAARGSTDTQYF. CDR3 nucleotide sequence: TGTGCCGCAAGGGGGAGCACAGATACGCAGTATTTT.

The J gene is TRBJ2-2, the V gene TRBV4-1; 9 bases align to TRBD1. The CDR3 is 15 residues long. In germline, CDR1 is MGHRA, CDR2 YSYEKL. V gave up 2 bases and J gave up 5 bases; unmatched junction bases: 3. In DNA, the CDR3 is TGCGCCAGCAGCCAACTGGACAGGGGTACCGGGGAGCTGTTTTTT. Protein: CASSQLDRGTGELFF.

V is TRBV5-4 and J is TRBJ2-5, with TRBD2 as a possible D gene (5 bases). The CDR3 sequence is 13 residues long. Germline CDR1 and CDR2: SGHNT and YYREEE (reference sequence). V lost 2 bases to trimming and J lost 5 bases, with 10 bases between them. This chain's CDR3 is CASSLRERETQYF. As DNA, the CDR3 is TGTGCCAGCAGCTTAAGGGAGCGGGAGACCCAGTACTTC.

The genes are TRBV28 and TRBJ2-4, with 12 bases that match TRBD2. Germline CDR1 reads MDHEN; CDR2 reads SYDVKM. CDR3 size: 15 residues. The CDR3 spells CATNPLAGGINIQYF. In DNA, the CDR3 is TGTGCAACAAACCCCCTAGCGGGGGGGATAAACATTCAGTACTTC.

The chain links TRBV29-1 to TRBJ1-5; 7 positions match TRBD1. J gave up 3 bases and V 4 bases, and 6 bases lay outside the gene matches. This CDR3 has 14 residues. Germline values: CDR1 SQVTM, CDR2 ANQGSEA. The CDR3 region has the DNA TGCAGCGTTGGACAGGGTGTTTCCAATCAGCCCCAGCATTTT. It is translated as CSVGQGVSNQPQHF.

The gene calls are TRBV10-3 and TRBJ1-5, with 10 positions matching TRBD1. The germline CDR1 and CDR2 sequences are ENHRY and SYGVKD. The ends lost 2 bases at V and 6 bases at J; junction bases unmatched: 1. The CDR3 runs to 14 residues. Here the CDR3 reads CAISEGDRGQPQHF. The DNA for the CDR3 is TGTGCCATCAGTGAGGGGGACAGGGGTCAGCCCCAGCATTTT.

V usage is TRBV6-5 and J usage is TRBJ1-2; D is ambiguous. CDR3 length equals 12 residues. Germline V lookup: CDR1 MNHEY, CDR2 SVGAGI. V lost 6 bases, J lost 5 bases, and 10 bases lay in between. The CDR3 region has the DNA TGTGCCAGCAGGGAGACGAGATATGGCTACACCTTC. Its translation is CASRETRYGYTF.

The chain employs TRBV5-1 and TRBJ2-1; 7 bases align to TRBD1. Per germline, CDR1 SGHRS and CDR2 YFSETQ. V trimming: 4 bases; J trimming: 8 bases; junction bases outside the gene matches: 12. The CDR3 has 15 residues. The CDR3 nucleotides are TGCGCCAGCAGCCCCTTCGACAGGGTTGGCGATGAGCAGTTCTTC. Translating it yields CASSPFDRVGDEQFF.

This chain links TRBV9 with TRBJ1-6, with 8 bases aligning to TRBD1. J was trimmed by 9 bases and V by 4 bases; bases with no gene match: 9. Germline V gives CDR1 SGDLS, CDR2 YYNGEE. CDR3 length: 15 amino acids. CDR3 DNA sequence: TGTGCCAGCAGCCTATCAGGACAGGGATTTTCACCCCTCCACTTT. This translates into CASSLSGQGFSPLHF.

This chain joins TRBV3-1 (or the pseudogene TRBV3-2) and TRBJ2-1, with 9 positions matching TRBD2. This CDR3 has 14 residues. The trim removed 4 bases at V and 10 bases at J, leaving 8 bases unmatched. Germline-derived CDR1 and CDR2 are LGHDT and YNNKEL (reference sequence). CDR3 protein: CASSPGAGGEEQFF. CDR3 sequence (DNA): TGTGCCAGCAGCCCCGGGGCGGGGGGGGAGGAGCAGTTCTTC.

The CDR3 region has the DNA TGTGCCAGCAGCTTAGGACTAGCCTACGAGCAGTACTTC. It is translated as CASSLGLAYEQYF. The gene calls are TRBV11-1 and TRBJ2-7, with D maybe TRBD2 (6 bases). The CDR3 consists of 13 residues. Germline V gene lookup returns CDR1 SGHAT and CDR2 FQDESV (reference sequence). Trimming took 1 base from V and 2 from J, leaving 6 bases between them.

The chain uses TRBV28 and TRBJ2-7, with D perhaps TRBD2 (5 bases). V was pared by 2 bases and J by 2 bases, with 13 bases between. The CDR3 has 15 residues. Germline values: CDR1 MDHEN, CDR2 SYDVKM. The CDR3 region has the DNA TGTGCCAGCAGTTTAACGGACTCCCTTGCCTACGAGCAGTACTTC. As protein: CASSLTDSLAYEQYF.

V and J are TRBV5-1 and TRBJ2-3, with D maybe TRBD1 (5 bases). Germline loops: CDR1 SGHRS, CDR2 YFSETQ. The CDR3 runs to 15 residues. V shed 0 bases and J shed 5 bases, with 13 bases lying between them. Here the CDR3 reads CASSLAAGPQDTQYF. Written as DNA, the CDR3 is TGCGCCAGCAGCTTGGCGGCAGGGCCACAAGATACGCAGTATTTT.

The chain recombines TRBV5-1 with TRBJ2-2; 9 nucleotides line up with TRBD1. CDR1 is SGHRS, CDR2 YFSETQ, per germline. The CDR3 runs to 14 residues. The junction had 3 bases not matched to a gene; V was cut back by 5 bases and J by 4 bases. CDR3 in DNA: TGCGCCAGCAGGGACAGGGGAGCCACCGGGGAGCTGTTTTTT. Encoded protein: CASRDRGATGELFF.

This rearrangement joins TRBV29-1 to TRBJ2-5; the match to TRBD1 covers 10 bases. From germline, CDR1 is SQVTM and CDR2 ANQGSEA. This CDR3 has 16 residues. J was trimmed by 5 bases and V by 3 bases; bases with no gene match: 12. As DNA, the CDR3 is TGCAGCGTTGATTCTAGGGGACAGGGGCGAGGGGAGACCCAGTACTTC. This encodes CSVDSRGQGRGETQYF.

The chain uses TRBV18 and TRBJ1-5, with TRBD1 as a possible D gene (6 bases). V dropped 3 bases and J dropped 7 bases, with 16 bases sitting between them. The CDR3 has 15 residues. CDR1 is KGHSH, CDR2 LQKENI, per germline. The CDR3 sequence: CASSPAETGIQPQHF. The CDR3 DNA is TGTGCCAGCTCACCTGCCGAAACAGGGATCCAGCCCCAGCATTTT.

The chain couples TRBV24-1 to TRBJ2-3, with a possible D match to TRBD2 (5 bases). Between the trimmed V and J ends, which lost 0 bases and 2 bases, there was a span of 14 bases. CDR3 length: 17 residues. Germline V lookup: CDR1 KGHDR, CDR2 SFDVKD. This CDR3 is CATSDLPGRGDTDTQYF. The CDR3 DNA follows: TGTGCCACCAGTGATTTGCCCGGTCGGGGAGACACAGATACGCAGTATTTT.

This clone was seen more than once but under ten times. V usage is TRBV19 and J usage is TRBJ1-1; D remains ambiguous. Trimming cost V 8 bases and J 0 bases, with 7 bases left between them. This CDR3 region has 12 residues. Germline V lookup: CDR1 LNHDA, CDR2 SQIVND (reference sequence). The CDR3 spells CASFSLNTEAFF. The DNA of the CDR3 is TGTGCCAGTTTCTCCTTGAACACTGAAGCTTTCTTT.

This sequence joins TRBV19 and TRBJ1-2; 7 bases fit TRBD1. In germline, CDR1 is LNHDA, CDR2 SQIVND (reference sequence). The CDR3 has 14 amino acids. The V gene end was trimmed by 7 bases and the J gene end by 4 bases; junction bases not matched to a gene: 9. In DNA, the CDR3 is TGTGCCAGTACCACGAGAGGGGGCCTCTATGGCTACACCTTC. Translated: CASTTRGGLYGYTF.

The chain has TRBV28 and TRBJ1-2; perhaps TRBD1 as D (6 bases). Germline CDR1 MDHEN, CDR2 SYDVKM. V was cut by 2 bases and J by 7 bases, with 14 bases left in between. The CDR3 totals 14 residues. CDR3 bases: TGTGCCAGCAGTTTACCCGCGGGGGCGAGTGGCTACACCTTC. It yields the protein CASSLPAGASGYTF.

The chain uses TRBV11-2 and TRBJ1-4; no clear D. V shed 5 bases and J shed 8 bases, with 12 bases lying between them. CDR1 SGHAT and CDR2 FQNNGV come from the germline V gene. The CDR3 loop spans 13 amino acids. CDR3 DNA: TGTGCCAGCAGCCCCCTGGGAGGGGAAAAACTGTTTTTT. Translating gives CASSPLGGEKLFF.

J is TRBJ2-3 and V is TRBV5-8; D remains ambiguous. The CDR3 spans 14 residues. In germline, CDR1 is SGHTS, CDR2 YDEGEE. V shed 3 bases and J shed 1 base, with 9 bases lying between them. This chain's CDR3 is CASSWPSGTDTQYF. The CDR3 DNA follows: TGTGCCAGCAGCTGGCCGAGCGGCACAGATACGCAGTATTTT. Complete variable domain (other parts from reference TRBV5-8 and TRBJ2-3): EAGVTQSPTHLIKTRGQQATLRCSPISGHTSVYWYQQALGLGLQFLLWYDEGEERNRGNFPPRFSGRQFPNYSSELNVNALELEDSALYLCASSWPSGTDTQYFGPGTRLTVL.

The rearrangement links TRBV30 to TRBJ1-5; D not certain. Trimming stripped 2 bases from V and 3 bases from J, with 11 bases between. Germline CDR1 and CDR2: GTSNPN and SVGIG (reference sequence). The CDR3 is 14 residues long. The CDR3 region is CAWSPGLNNQPQHF. Written as DNA, the CDR3 is TGTGCCTGGAGTCCGGGGTTGAACAATCAGCCCCAGCATTTT. Filled out from reference TRBV30 and TRBJ1-5, the complete variable domain reads SQTIHQWPATLVQPVGSPLSLECTVEGTSNPNLYWYRQAAGRGLQLLFYSVGIGQISSEVPQNLSASRPQDRQFILSSKKLLLSDSGFYLCAWSPGLNNQPQHFGDGTRLSIL.

The chain carries TRBV7-3 and TRBJ1-1; TRBD1 is a possible D gene (5 bases). The germline V gene has CDR1 SGHTA and CDR2 FQGTGA. Deletions cut 5 bases from V and 3 bases from J, with 13 bases between. This CDR3 spans 14 amino acids. CDR3 nucleotide sequence: TGTGCCAGCAGCCCCTGGCAGGGCCACACTGAAGCTTTCTTT. Protein product: CASSPWQGHTEAFF.

The chain carries TRBV6-5 and TRBJ2-2, with D possibly matching TRBD1 (6 bases). V lost 2 bases to trimming and J lost 8 bases, with 12 bases between them. The CDR3 length is 14 residues. CDR1 and CDR2 from the germline V gene are MNHEY and SVGAGI. The CDR3 DNA follows: TGTGCCAGCAGTTACGGGGGCTACCGGGGGGAGCTGTTTTTT. Encoded protein: CASSYGGYRGELFF.

The gene calls are TRBV29-1 and TRBJ1-3; D call uncertain. Trimming stripped 5 bases from V and 1 base from J, with 6 bases between. The germline gives CDR1 SQVTM, CDR2 ANQGSEA. The CDR3 extends over 12 amino acids. For the CDR3, the DNA is TGCAGCGTTCAATTGTCTGGAAACACCATATATTTT. Amino acid sequence: CSVQLSGNTIYF.

V usage is TRBV7-9 and J usage is TRBJ2-7; 8 bases fit TRBD1. CDR1 and CDR2 from the germline V gene are SEHNR and FQNEAQ (reference sequence). The junction had 4 bases not matched to a gene; V was cut back by 1 base and J by 2 bases. The CDR3 is made up of 15 amino acids. CDR3 nucleotides: TGTGCCAGCAGCTTAGAAGGACAGGGCCCCTACGAGCAGTACTTC. Protein sequence: CASSLEGQGPYEQYF.